These T cell receptor beta chains were read from a single sample in a study of identical twins. Via MiXCR, TCRdb re-called the 5' RACE reads, giving one row per CDR3 protein. The sample records approximately 500,000 distinct CDR3 sequences, 15% being singletons. These data also featured in a second study, about yellow fever vaccine responses in identical twins.

Sequenced input: CD4+ T cells sorted from blood. The receptors were gathered from a woman under 30 in good health. Each CDR3 is given with its conserved first and last residue. A D gene is named only where the DNA matches it firmly. Only some rows state a clone size, as once, few, many or a class for expanded clones.

j_call,clone_size,d_call,v_call,cdr3_aa,cdr3_nt
TRBJ2-7,few,TRBD2,TRBV15,CATSRASGHTYEQYF,TGTGCCACCAGCAGAGCTAGCGGGCACACCTACGAGCAGTACTTC
TRBJ1-2,few,TRBD1,TRBV28,CASSTPGQPIYGYTF,TGTGCCAGCAGTACACCGGGACAGCCTATCTATGGCTACACCTTC
TRBJ1-5,-,-,TRBV5-1,CASSGDGTNQPQHF,TGCGCCAGCAGCGGGGATGGAACCAATCAGCCCCAGCATTTT
TRBJ2-5,-,TRBD2,TRBV9,CASSPPGTSGDQLF,TGTGCCAGCAGCCCCCCGGGGACTAGCGGGGATCAGTTGTTC
TRBJ2-1,few,-,TRBV20-1,CSASGDARSYNEQFF,TGCAGTGCTAGTGGGGACGCACGGTCCTACAATGAGCAGTTCTTC
TRBJ2-5,few,-,TRBV5-1,CASSLEGTVTGQETQYF,TGCGCCAGCAGCTTGGAGGGAACAGTAACGGGCCAAGAGACCCAGTACTTC
TRBJ1-2,many,-,TRBV6-5,CASSYSLGDTYGYTF,TGTGCCAGCAGTTACTCATTGGGTGACACCTATGGCTACACCTTC
TRBJ2-3,few,TRBD2,TRBV6-6,CASSPGLAEYF,TGTGCCAGCAGCCCGGGACTAGCGGAGTATTTT
TRBJ2-3,-,-,TRBV5-1,CASSLWGPSTDTQYF,TGCGCCAGCAGCTTGTGGGGGCCCAGCACAGATACGCAGTATTTT
TRBJ2-3,few,TRBD2,TRBV3-1,CASSQRTSGSSDTQYF,TGTGCCAGCAGCCAACGGACTAGCGGGAGCTCAGATACGCAGTATTTT
TRBJ2-1,-,TRBD2,TRBV5-5,CASRKTGLATLNEQFF,TGTGCCAGCAGAAAGACGGGACTAGCTACCCTAAATGAGCAGTTCTTC
TRBJ2-1,-,-,TRBV5-5,CASSPMMGNNEQFF,TGTGCCAGCAGCCCCATGATGGGGAACAATGAGCAGTTCTTC
TRBJ2-3,-,TRBD2,TRBV3-1,CASSRWGTSGGTDTQYF,TGTGCCAGCAGCCGATGGGGGACTAGCGGGGGGACAGATACGCAGTATTTT